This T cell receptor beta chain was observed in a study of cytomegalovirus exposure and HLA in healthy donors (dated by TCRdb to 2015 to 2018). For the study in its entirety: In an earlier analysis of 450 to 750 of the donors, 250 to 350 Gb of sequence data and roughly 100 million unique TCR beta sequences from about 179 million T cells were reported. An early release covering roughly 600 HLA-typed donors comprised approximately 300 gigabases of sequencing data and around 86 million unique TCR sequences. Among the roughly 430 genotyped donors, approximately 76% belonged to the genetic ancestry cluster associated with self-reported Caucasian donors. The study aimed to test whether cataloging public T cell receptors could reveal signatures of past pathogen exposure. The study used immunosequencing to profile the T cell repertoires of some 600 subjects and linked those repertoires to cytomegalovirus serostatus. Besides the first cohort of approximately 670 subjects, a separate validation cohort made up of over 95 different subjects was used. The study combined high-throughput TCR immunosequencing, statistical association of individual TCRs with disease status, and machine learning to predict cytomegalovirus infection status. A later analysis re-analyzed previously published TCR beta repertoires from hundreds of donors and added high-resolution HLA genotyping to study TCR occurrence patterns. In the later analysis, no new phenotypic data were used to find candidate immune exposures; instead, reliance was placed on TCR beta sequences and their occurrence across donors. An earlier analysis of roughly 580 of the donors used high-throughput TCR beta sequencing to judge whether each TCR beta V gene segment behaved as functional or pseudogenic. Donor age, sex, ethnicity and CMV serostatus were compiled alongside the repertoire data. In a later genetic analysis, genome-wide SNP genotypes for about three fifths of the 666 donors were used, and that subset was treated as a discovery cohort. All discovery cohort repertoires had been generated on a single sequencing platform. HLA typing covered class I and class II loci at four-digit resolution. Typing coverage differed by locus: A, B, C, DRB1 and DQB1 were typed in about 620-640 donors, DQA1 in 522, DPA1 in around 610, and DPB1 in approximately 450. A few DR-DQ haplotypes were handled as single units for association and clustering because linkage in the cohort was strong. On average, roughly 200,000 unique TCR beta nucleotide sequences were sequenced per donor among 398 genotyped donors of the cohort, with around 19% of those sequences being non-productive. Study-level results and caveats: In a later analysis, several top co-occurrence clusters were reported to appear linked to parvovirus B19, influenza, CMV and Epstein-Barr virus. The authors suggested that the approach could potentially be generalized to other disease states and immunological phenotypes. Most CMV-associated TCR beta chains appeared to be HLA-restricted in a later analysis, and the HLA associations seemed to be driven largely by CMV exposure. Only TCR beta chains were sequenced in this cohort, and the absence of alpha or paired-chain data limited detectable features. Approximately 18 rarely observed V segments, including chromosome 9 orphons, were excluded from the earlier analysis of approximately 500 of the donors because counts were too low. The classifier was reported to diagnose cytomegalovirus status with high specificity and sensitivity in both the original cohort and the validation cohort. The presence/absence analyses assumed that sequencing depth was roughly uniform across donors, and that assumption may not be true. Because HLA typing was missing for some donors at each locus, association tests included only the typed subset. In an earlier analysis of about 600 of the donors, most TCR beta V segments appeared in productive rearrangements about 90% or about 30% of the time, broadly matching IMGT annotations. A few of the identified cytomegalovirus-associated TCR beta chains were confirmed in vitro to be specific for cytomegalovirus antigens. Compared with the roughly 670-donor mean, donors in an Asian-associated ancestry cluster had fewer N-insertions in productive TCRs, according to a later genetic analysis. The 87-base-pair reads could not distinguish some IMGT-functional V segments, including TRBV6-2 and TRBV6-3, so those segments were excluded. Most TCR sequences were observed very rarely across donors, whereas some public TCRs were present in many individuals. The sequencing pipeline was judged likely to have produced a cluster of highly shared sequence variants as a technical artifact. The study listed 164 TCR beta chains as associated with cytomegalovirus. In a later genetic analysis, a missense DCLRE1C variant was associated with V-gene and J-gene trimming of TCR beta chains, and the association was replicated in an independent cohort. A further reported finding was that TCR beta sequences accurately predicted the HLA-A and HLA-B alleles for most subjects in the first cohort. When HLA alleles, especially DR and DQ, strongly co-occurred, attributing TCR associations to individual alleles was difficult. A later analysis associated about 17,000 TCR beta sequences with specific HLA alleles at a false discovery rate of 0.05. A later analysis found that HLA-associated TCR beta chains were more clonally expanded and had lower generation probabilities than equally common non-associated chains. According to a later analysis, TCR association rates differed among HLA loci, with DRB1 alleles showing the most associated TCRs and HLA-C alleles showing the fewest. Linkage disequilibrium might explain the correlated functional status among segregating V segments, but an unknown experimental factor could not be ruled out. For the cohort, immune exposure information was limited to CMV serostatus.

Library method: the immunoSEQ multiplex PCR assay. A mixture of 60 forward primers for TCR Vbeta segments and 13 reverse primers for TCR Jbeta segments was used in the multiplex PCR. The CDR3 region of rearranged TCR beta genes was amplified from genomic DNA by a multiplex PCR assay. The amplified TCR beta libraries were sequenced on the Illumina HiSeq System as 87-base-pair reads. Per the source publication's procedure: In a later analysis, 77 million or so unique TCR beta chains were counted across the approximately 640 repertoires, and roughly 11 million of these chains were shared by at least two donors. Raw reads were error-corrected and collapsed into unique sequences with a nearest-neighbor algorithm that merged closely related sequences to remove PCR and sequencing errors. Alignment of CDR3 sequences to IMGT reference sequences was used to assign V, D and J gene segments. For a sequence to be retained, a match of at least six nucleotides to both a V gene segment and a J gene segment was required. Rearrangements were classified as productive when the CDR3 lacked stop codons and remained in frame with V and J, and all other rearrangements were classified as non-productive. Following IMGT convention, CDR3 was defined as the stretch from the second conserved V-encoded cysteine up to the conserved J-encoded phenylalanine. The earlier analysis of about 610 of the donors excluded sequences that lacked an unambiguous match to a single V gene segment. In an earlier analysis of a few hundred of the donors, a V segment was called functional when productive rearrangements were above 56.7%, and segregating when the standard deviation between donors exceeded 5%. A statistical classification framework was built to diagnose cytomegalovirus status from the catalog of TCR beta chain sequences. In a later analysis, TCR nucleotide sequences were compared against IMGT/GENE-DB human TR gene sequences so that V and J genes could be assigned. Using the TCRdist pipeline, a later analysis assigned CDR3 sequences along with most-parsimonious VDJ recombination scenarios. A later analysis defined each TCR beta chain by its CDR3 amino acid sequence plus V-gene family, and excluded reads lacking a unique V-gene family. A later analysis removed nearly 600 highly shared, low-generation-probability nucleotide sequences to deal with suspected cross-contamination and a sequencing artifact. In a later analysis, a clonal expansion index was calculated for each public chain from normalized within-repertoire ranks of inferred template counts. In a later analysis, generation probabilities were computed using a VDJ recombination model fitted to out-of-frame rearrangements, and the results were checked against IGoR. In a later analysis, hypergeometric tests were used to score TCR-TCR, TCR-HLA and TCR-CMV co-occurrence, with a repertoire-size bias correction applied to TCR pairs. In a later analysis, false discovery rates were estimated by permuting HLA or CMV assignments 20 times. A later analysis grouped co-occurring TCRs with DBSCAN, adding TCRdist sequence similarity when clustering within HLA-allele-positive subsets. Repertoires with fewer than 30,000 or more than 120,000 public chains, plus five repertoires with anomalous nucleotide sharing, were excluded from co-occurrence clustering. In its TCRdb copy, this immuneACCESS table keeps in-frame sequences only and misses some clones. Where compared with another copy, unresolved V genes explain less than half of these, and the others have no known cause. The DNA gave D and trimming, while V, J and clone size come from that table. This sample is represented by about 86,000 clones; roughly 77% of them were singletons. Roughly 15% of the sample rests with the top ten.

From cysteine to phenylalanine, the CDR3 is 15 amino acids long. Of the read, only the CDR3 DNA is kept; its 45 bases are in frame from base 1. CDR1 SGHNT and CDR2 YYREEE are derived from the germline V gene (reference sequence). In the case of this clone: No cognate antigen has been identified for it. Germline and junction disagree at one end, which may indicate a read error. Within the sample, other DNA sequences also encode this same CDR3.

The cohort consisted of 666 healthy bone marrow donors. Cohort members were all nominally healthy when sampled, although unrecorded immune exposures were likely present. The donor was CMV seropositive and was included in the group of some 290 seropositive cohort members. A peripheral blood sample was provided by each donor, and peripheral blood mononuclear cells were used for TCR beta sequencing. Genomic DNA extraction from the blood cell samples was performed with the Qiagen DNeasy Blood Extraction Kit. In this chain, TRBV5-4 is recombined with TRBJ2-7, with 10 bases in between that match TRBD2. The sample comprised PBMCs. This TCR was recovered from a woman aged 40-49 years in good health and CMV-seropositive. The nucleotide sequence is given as TGTGCCAGCAAGTTTTGGCTAGCGGGGGAAAACGAGCAATACTTC. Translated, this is CASKFWLAGENEQYF.